Each of the 16 T cell receptor beta chains below was sequenced from the same sample in a study of CXCR3-negative and CXCR3-positive naive CD8 T cells. The study made its TRB cDNA libraries by 5' RACE, adding UMI labels. TCRdb processed the 5' RACE reads again and assigns one entry to each CDR3 protein, with no DNA. The sample holds roughly 6,000 distinct CDR3 sequences. Their cognate antigens are unknown. General study points: More hydrophobic TRB CDR3s occurred in CXCR3-positive than in CXCR3-negative naive cells.

The specimen sequenced was naive CXCR3+ CD8+ T cells from blood. Subset described: CD45RO-CCR7+CD27+CD95- naive CD8+ T cells expressing CXCR3 (TNR3+). These receptors were taken from a human donor in good health. Some clones in this sample may be carry-over from other donors' samples.

The chain links TRBV23-1 to TRBJ2-1. TRBV23-1 falls under the ORF class, with uncertain function. This CDR3 spans 14 amino acids. Here the CDR3 reads CASSHWRFRAEQFF.

This sequence joins TRBV13 and TRBJ2-1; without DNA, the TCRdb call of TRBD1 cannot be checked. This CDR3 comprises 15 residues. Germline lookup yields CDR1 PRHDT and CDR2 FYEKMQ (reference sequence). CDR3 region: CASSLGRGVYNEQFF.

The rearrangement uses TRBV29-1 and TRBJ1-2; with no DNA, the TCRdb D assignment of TRBD1 cannot be verified. The germline CDR1 and CDR2 sequences are SQVTM and ANQGSEA. This CDR3 region has 15 residues. The CDR3 sequence is CSVEDHGTGNYGYTF. The full variable domain, rest sourced from reference TRBV29-1 and TRBJ1-2, is SAVISQKPSRDICQRGTSLTIQCQVDSQVTMMFWYRQQPGQSLTLIATANQGSEATYESGFVIDKFPISRPNLTFSTLTVSNMSPEDSSIYLCSVEDHGTGNYGYTFGSGTRLTVV.

The chain carries TRBV29-1 and TRBJ2-6; TCRdb calls TRBD1, which cannot be checked without DNA. Germline V gene data show CDR1 as SQVTM and CDR2 as ANQGSEA. The CDR3 is 16 amino acids. The CDR3 protein is CSVGDRGISGANVLTF.

V and J are TRBV11-2 and TRBJ2-7; no DNA is available, so the TRBD2 call from TCRdb remains unchecked. The CDR3 extends over 13 amino acids. Germline CDR1 and CDR2: SGHAT and FQNNGV. CDR3 amino acids: CASSGGHSYEQYF. The whole variable domain, filled in from reference TRBV11-2 and TRBJ2-7, reads EAGVAQSPRYKIIEKRQSVAFWCNPISGHATLYWYQQILGQGPKLLIQFQNNGVVDDSQLPKDRFSAERLKGVDSTLKIQPAKLEDSAVYLCASSGGHSYEQYFGPGTRLTVT.

J is TRBJ2-7 and V is TRBV7-8. Germline V CDR1 and CDR2: SGHVS, FQNEAQ. CDR3 size: 13 residues. The CDR3: CASSLAGAHEQYF.

According to its frequency, this clonotype is medium-sized. The V and J genes are TRBV7-2 and TRBJ2-7; the D call from TCRdb, TRBD1, cannot be confirmed without DNA. CDR3 length equals 13 residues. Germline V gives CDR1 SGHTA, CDR2 FQGNSA. This chain's CDR3 is CASNLGGAHEQYF.

CDR3: CAWSVLVPNTGELFF. The chain carries TRBV30 and TRBJ2-2. CDR3 length: 15 residues. CDR1 and CDR2 from the germline V gene are GTSNPN and SVGIG (reference sequence).

Frequency places this clonotype as medium-sized. The chain joins TRBV29-1 to TRBJ2-1; TCRdb's assignment of TRBD2 cannot be checked, as there is no DNA. This CDR3 contains 13 residues. Germline V gene lookup returns CDR1 SQVTM and CDR2 ANQGSEA. CDR3 sequence reads: CSGLAGGPNEQFF.

This chain connects TRBV1 to TRBJ2-3; absent DNA, TCRdb's TRBD2 call cannot be checked. TRBV1 corresponds to a pseudogene. The CDR3 contains 18 residues. The CDR3 loop reads CTSSQDRLAGGYTDTQYF.

The V call is TRBV19, the J call TRBJ1-1. CDR3 length: 13 residues. Germline CDR1 and CDR2: LNHDA and SQIVND (reference sequence). The CDR3 region is CASRVLGLGEAFF.

The V call is TRBV21-1, the J call TRBJ1-2. TRBV21-1 is classified as a pseudogene. This CDR3 spans 19 amino acids. The chain's CDR3 is CASSKAVVVSDGRNYGYTF.

The chain joins TRBV29-1 to TRBJ2-2; the D call from TCRdb, TRBD1, cannot be confirmed without DNA. The germline gives CDR1 SQVTM, CDR2 ANQGSEA. The CDR3 consists of 12 residues. The CDR3 is CSVEGPSGELFF.

This clonotype is called medium-sized (0.01 to 0.1%) based on its frequency. The chain couples TRBV29-1 to TRBJ2-7; TCRdb's D call, TRBD1, is unchecked because there is no DNA. Germline lookup yields CDR1 SQVTM and CDR2 ANQGSEA. The CDR3 extends over 13 amino acids. This CDR3 reads CSVTRQGAREQYF.

The chain links TRBV20-1 to TRBJ2-3; TCRdb designates TRBD2, a call that cannot be tested without DNA. Germline V gene data show CDR1 as DFQATT and CDR2 as SNEGSKA (reference sequence). This CDR3 is built from 18 residues. The CDR3 spells CSARRTGGGLSSTDTQYF.

Its frequency marks this clonotype as medium-sized. This chain links TRBV2 with TRBJ1-1; TCRdb's D gene call, TRBD1, goes unchecked for lack of DNA. Germline V gene sequence: CDR1 SNHLY, CDR2 FYNNEI. The CDR3 has 15 residues. The CDR3 is CASRESQGFNTEAFF. The full variable domain, rest sourced from reference TRBV2 and TRBJ1-1, is EPEVTQTPSHQVTQMGQEVILRCVPISNHLYFYWYRQILGQKVEFLVSFYNNEISEKSEIFDDQFSVERPDGSNFTLKIRSTKLEDSAMYFCASRESQGFNTEAFFGQGTRLTVV.